This TCR beta chain was identified during a study of T cell repertoires in cytomegalovirus infection (dated by TCRdb to about 2019). At the level of the whole study: Alongside well-studied HLA-B-restricted epitopes, the peptide stimulations were aimed at recently identified HLA-C-restricted CMV epitopes, whose presentation resists viral immunomodulation. Donor HLA type was relevant to the analysis, as public TCR beta signatures indicated carriage of CMV infection together with the matching HLA type.

This clonotype came up a few times. The antigen it binds to is not known. Per-base qualities were not stored, and no clone one base away is much larger. Instrument on record: Illumina HiSeq 1500. TCRdb reanalyzed the raw reads on its own, using fastp at Q25 for trimming and MiXCR for clone calling, and kept in-frame beta chains. Rows are combined by CDR3 protein, so each entry shows the most common genes and DNA. The sample records under 200,000 distinct CDR3 sequences, 20% to 25% of which are singletons. The top ten clonotypes cover about 25% of the sample. The investigation overall reported the following: The ex vivo response was dominated by HLA-C-restricted CMV-specific TCR beta clonotypes, which also provided the single most frequent clonotype in two of eight donors. In both this cohort and an independent roughly 360-donor cohort, the cumulative frequency of public TCR beta family members distinguished carriers of CMV infection plus the relevant HLA type.

The treatment or condition tag for this specimen amounts to: in vitro stimulation with specific CMV peptide epitopes to enrich CMV-specific T cells. Trimming accounts for 2 bases at V and 8 bases at J, while the number of junction bases matched to no gene is 6. Including the terminal cysteine and phenylalanine, the CDR3 comprises 14 residues. This entry keeps only the CDR3 DNA: 42 bases, framed from base 1. The germline V gene (reference sequence) provides CDR1 SGHNT and CDR2 YYREEE. The sequenced sample was CD8+ T cells from cultured PBMCs, obtained from culture after CMV antigen stimulation. The origin of this receptor is a human donor in good health (CMV status not recorded). Some clones in this sample may be carry-over from other donors' samples. The V and J segments used are TRBV5-4 and TRBJ2-4, and TRBD2 matches 8 of the central bases. At the DNA level, the sequence is TGTGCCAGCAGCTTACGGCGGGGGGAGGACATTCAGTACTTC. Translated, it reads CASSLRRGEDIQYF.